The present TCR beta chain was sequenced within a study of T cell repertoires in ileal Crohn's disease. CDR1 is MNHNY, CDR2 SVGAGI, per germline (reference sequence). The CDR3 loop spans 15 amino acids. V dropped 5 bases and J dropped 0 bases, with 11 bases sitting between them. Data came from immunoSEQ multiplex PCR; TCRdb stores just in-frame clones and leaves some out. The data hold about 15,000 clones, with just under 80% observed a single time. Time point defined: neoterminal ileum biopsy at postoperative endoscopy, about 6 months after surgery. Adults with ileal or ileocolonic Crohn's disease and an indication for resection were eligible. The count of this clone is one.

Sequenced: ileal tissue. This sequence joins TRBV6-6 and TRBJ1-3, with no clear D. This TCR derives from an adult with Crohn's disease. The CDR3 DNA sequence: TGTGCCAGCAGTCTCGACTTCTCCTCTGGAAACACCATATATTTT. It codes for CASSLDFSSGNTIYF.